The rows below give T cell receptor beta chains drawn from one sample of a study of PD-L1 blockade in urothelial cancer. Sequencing used immunoSEQ multiplex PCR; TCRdb keeps in-frame clones, though not all of them. Of some 50,000 clones listed, 70% to 90% are singletons. Sequences were derived from PBMCs, sampled around atezolizumab (anti-PD-L1) treatment. These receptors came from a man in his fifties or sixties with urothelial cancer. Each CDR3 is given with its conserved first and last residue. The D gene is left open where the match is weak. Size tells how often a clone was seen (once, few, many) or the class of an expanded clone, and some rows leave it out.

TRBV21-1	NA	TRBJ1-1	NA	TGTGCCAGCAAAGAGGACAGAGTGAACACTGAAGCTTTCTTT	CASKEDRVNTEAFF
TRBV18	NA	TRBJ2-7	TRBD1	TGTGCCAGCTCACCCATGACAGGGGACGAGCAGTACTTC	CASSPMTGDEQYF
TRBV9	few	TRBJ2-1	TRBD2	TGTGCCAGCAGCGTATCTAGCGGGAGGGCCGGGGAGCAGTTCTTC	CASSVSSGRAGEQFF
TRBV6-5	NA	TRBJ2-7	TRBD2	TGTGCCAGCAGTCAGACTAGCGGGAACTCCTACGAGCAGTACTTC	CASSQTSGNSYEQYF
TRBV6-6	NA	TRBJ1-2	NA	TGTGCCAGCAGCCTAAGCCCTGGCCAGGGCTATGGCTACACCTTC	CASSLSPGQGYGYTF
TRBV5-6	NA	TRBJ1-1	NA	TGTGCCAGCAGCCGGGTTGGAGGGCAGAACACTGAAGCTTTCTTT	CASSRVGGQNTEAFF
TRBV7-9	NA	TRBJ2-3	NA	TGTGCCAGCAGTCCAACTAACACAGATACGCAGTATTTT	CASSPTNTDTQYF
TRBV6-1	NA	TRBJ1-5	NA	TGTGCCAGCAGCACCGACGGGGGCAATCAGCCCCAGCATTTT	CASSTDGGNQPQHF
TRBV19	NA	TRBJ2-2	NA	TGTGCCAGTAGGAGAGCAGGGTTGGGTCATTATGGCACCGGGGAGCTGTTTTTT	CASRRAGLGHYGTGELFF
TRBV10-2	NA	TRBJ2-7	TRBD2	TGCGCCAGCAGCGAGCTAGCGGGAGTCTCCTACGAGCAGTACTTC	CASSELAGVSYEQYF
TRBV19	NA	TRBJ2-1	TRBD2	TGTGCCAGTAGTCCCCAGCTAGCGGGGGTCTCCTACAATGAGCAGTTCTTC	CASSPQLAGVSYNEQFF
TRBV9	NA	TRBJ2-7	TRBD1	TGTGCCAGCAGCGTAGGGGCAGGACAGGGACCCCACGAGCAGTACTTC	CASSVGAGQGPHEQYF
TRBV6-5	NA	TRBJ2-7	NA	TGTGCCAGCAGCCTCGACAGAGCCTACGAGCAGTACTTC	CASSLDRAYEQYF
TRBV6-1	NA	TRBJ2-7	TRBD2	TGTGCCAGTGCCCAACCGGGGGGGGCCTACGAGCAGTACTTC	CASAQPGGAYEQYF
TRBV19	NA	TRBJ2-7	NA	TGTGCCAGTAGTAGATACGCCGAGGGGACATACTACGAGCAGTACTTC	CASSRYAEGTYYEQYF
TRBV7-6	NA	TRBJ1-1	NA	TGTGCCAGCAGCTTAAGATTGAACAGGGAGAACACTGAAGCTTTCTTT	CASSLRLNRENTEAFF
TRBV6-5	NA	TRBJ2-5	NA	TGTGCCAGCAGTTACCAGGGGTGGGAGACCCAGTACTTC	CASSYQGWETQYF
TRBV5-1	NA	TRBJ2-7	NA	TGCGCCAGCAGCGTACAGGGCCGCTCCTACGAGCAGTACTTC	CASSVQGRSYEQYF
TRBV2	NA	TRBJ1-4	TRBD1	TGTGCCAGCAGTGCGCAAGGGACAGGGAAGACCGAAAAACTGTTTTTT	CASSAQGTGKTEKLFF
TRBV7-9	NA	TRBJ2-1	NA	TGTGCCAGCAGCTTTAGAGGTTTTGGCGAGCAGTTCTTC	CASSFRGFGEQFF
TRBV6-6	NA	TRBJ2-5	NA	TGTGCCAGCAGTCCTACAGATACGGCGACCCAGTACTTC	CASSPTDTATQYF
TRBV5-1	NA	TRBJ1-5	NA	TGCGCCAGCAGCTTGGGAACGGTTAGCAATCAGCCCCAGCATTTT	CASSLGTVSNQPQHF
TRBV7-2	NA	TRBJ2-1	NA	TGTGCCAGCACTCAGGGCCTATACAATGAGCAGTTCTTC	CASTQGLYNEQFF
TRBV9	few	TRBJ2-7	NA	TGTGCCAGCAGCGGACGGGGTGGGGAGCAGTACTTC	CASSGRGGEQYF
TRBV21-1	once	TRBJ2-5	NA	TGTGCCAGCAGCAAAGAGGCGACAGGCGGGGAGACCCAGTACTTC	CASSKEATGGETQYF
TRBV28	NA	TRBJ2-5	TRBD2	TGTGCCAGCAGTTCCATGGCGGGGGAGTACTTC	CASSSMAGEYF
TRBV20-1	NA	TRBJ2-7	NA	TGCAGTGCTAGAGCGGACGAGCAGTACTTC	CSARADEQYF
TRBV19	NA	TRBJ1-2	TRBD1	TGTGCCAGTAGTACGACCGGGACAGGGCGCGTTTATGGCTACACCTTC	CASSTTGTGRVYGYTF
TRBV28	once	TRBJ2-1	TRBD2	TGTGCCAGCAGTTTATACTGGCTAGCGGGGGTAAATGAGCAGTTCTTC	CASSLYWLAGVNEQFF
TRBV6-1	NA	TRBJ1-5	TRBD1	TGTGCCAGCAGAGACACAGGGGGCGCGGGCCGGCCCCAGCATTTT	CASRDTGGAGRPQHF
TRBV19	NA	TRBJ1-5	TRBD1	TGTGCCAGTGACAGGGGCAGCAATCAGCCCCAGCATTTT	CASDRGSNQPQHF
TRBV6-6	few	TRBJ1-5	NA	TGTGCCAGCGGGGATTCGGGGGGACATCAGCCCCAGCATTTT	CASGDSGGHQPQHF
TRBV27	NA	TRBJ2-7	NA	TGTGCCAGCAGTTTTAGCCCAACGGGGAACTACGAGCAGTACTTC	CASSFSPTGNYEQYF
TRBV28	NA	TRBJ2-5	TRBD1	TGTGCCAGCAGTTTAAGACAGGGGATTCGGGAGACCCAGTACTTC	CASSLRQGIRETQYF
TRBV5-1	NA	TRBJ2-1	TRBD2	TGCGCCAGCAGCTTTAGCGGGGGGGCTTTCTACAATGAGCAGTTCTTC	CASSFSGGAFYNEQFF
TRBV27	once	TRBJ2-4	NA	TGTGCCAGCAGTTTACAGGCTAAAACCAAAAACATTCAGTACTTC	CASSLQAKTKNIQYF
TRBV12-5	NA	TRBJ1-1	NA	TGTGCTAGTAATCAAAGGGAGGCTAGCACTGAAGCTTTCTTT	CASNQREASTEAFF
TRBV2	NA	TRBJ2-1	TRBD2	TGTGCCAGCAGCAGGACTAGCGGTGAGCAGTTCTTC	CASSRTSGEQFF
TRBV5-6	NA	TRBJ2-7	NA	TGTGCCAGCAGCTTCGGGCAGGGAAAAAACGAGCAGTACTTC	CASSFGQGKNEQYF
TRBV29-1	NA	TRBJ1-1	NA	TGCAGCGTTGTTGCGTTTGGGGAGACTGAAGCTTTCTTT	CSVVAFGETEAFF
TRBV4-2	few	TRBJ1-4	TRBD1	TGTGCCAGCAGCCAAGATCAGGGGACAGGCGGTGAAAAACTGTTTTTT	CASSQDQGTGGEKLFF
TRBV4-3	NA	TRBJ2-2	NA	TGCGCCAGCAGCCGCAATGGCCGGGAGCTGTTTTTT	CASSRNGRELFF
TRBV7-2	NA	TRBJ1-1	TRBD1	TGTGCCAGCAGCCCGGACAGGGTGAACACTGAAGCTTTCTTT	CASSPDRVNTEAFF
TRBV13	once	TRBJ1-3	NA	TGTGCCAGCAGCGAACGGGGAGGGCTTAGCTCTGGAAACACCATATATTTT	CASSERGGLSSGNTIYF
TRBV18	NA	TRBJ1-1	NA	TGTGCCAGCTCACCACTCGGGGACACTGAAGCTTTCTTT	CASSPLGDTEAFF